Listed below are T cell receptor beta chains from one sample, sequenced in a study of CD8+ T cells in alopecia areata. Sequenced by immunoSEQ multiplex PCR; TCRdb stores in-frame clones only, minus some. The table records around 50,000 clones, 95% to 97% of them present only once. Specimen: CD8+ T cells sorted from blood, collected at week 0. These receptors were taken from a human donor with alopecia areata. CDR3s include the opening cysteine and the closing phenylalanine or tryptophan. Each record gives: D gene, J gene, clone size, V gene, CDR3 DNA, CDR3 protein. The D gene is left open where the match is weak. Part of the rows lack a size; the others show once, few, many or a class for expanded clones.

TRBD1 | TRBJ2-1 | - | TRBV19 | TGTGCCAGTACCCCAGGGACAGGAGCTAATGAGCAGTTCTTC | CASTPGTGANEQFF
- | TRBJ1-2 | - | TRBV29-1 | TGCAGCGCTGGACAGTCCTATGGCTACACCTTC | CSAGQSYGYTF
- | TRBJ1-1 | - | TRBV6-5 | TGTGCCAGCAGTTACTCAAGGGGAGGGAACACTGAAGCTTTCTTT | CASSYSRGGNTEAFF
- | TRBJ2-3 | - | TRBV14 | TGTGCCAGCGGGGGGCGAGACACAGATACGCAGTATTTT | CASGGRDTDTQYF
- | TRBJ2-5 | - | TRBV21-1 | TGTGCCACCACCATAGCGGGGGGGCCGTGGGAGACCCAGTACTTC | CATTIAGGPWETQYF
- | TRBJ2-6 | - | TRBV5-1 | TGCGCCAGCAGCTTGGGGCGAGGGTCTGGGGCCAACGTCCTGACTTTC | CASSLGRGSGANVLTF
TRBD1 | TRBJ2-4 | once | TRBV2 | TGTGCCAGCAGTGAAGCTCGGACAGGGGAAAACATTCAGTACTTC | CASSEARTGENIQYF
TRBD1 | TRBJ1-4 | - | TRBV27 | TGTGCCGGCAGAAAGGACAGGGGACGTGAAAAACTGTTTTTT | CAGRKDRGREKLFF
TRBD1 | TRBJ2-3 | - | TRBV5-1 | TGCGCCAGCAGCTTGGTCGGGACAGCAATAGATACGCAGTATTTT | CASSLVGTAIDTQYF
- | TRBJ1-1 | - | TRBV19 | TGTGCCAGTAGCCCCGACGGCGGAGCGGTAGCTTTCTTT | CASSPDGGAVAFF
- | TRBJ2-2 | - | TRBV19 | TGTGCCAGTACCCCTTCCGGGAGCGGGGAGCTGTTTTTT | CASTPSGSGELFF
- | TRBJ1-2 | - | TRBV4-3 | TGCGCCAGCAGCTCCCCGGCGAAGGGAGGGGATATGCGCTACACCTTC | CASSSPAKGGDMRYTF
- | TRBJ2-3 | - | TRBV4-2 | TGTGCCAGCAGCCCCATTGAGGGGAGCGGTGGCACAGATACGCAGTATTTT | CASSPIEGSGGTDTQYF
- | TRBJ2-4 | - | TRBV5-1 | TGCGCCAGCAGCTTGGCCGCAGGGAACCCTCAGTACTTC | CASSLAAGNPQYF
TRBD2 | TRBJ2-7 | - | TRBV7-6 | TGTGCCAGCAGCCCCGCCGGGCGGGGGTGGTACGAGCAGTACTTC | CASSPAGRGWYEQYF
- | TRBJ2-2 | - | TRBV2 | TGTGCCAGCAAGAAAACAGGGATACGGGAGCTGTTTTTT | CASKKTGIRELFF
- | TRBJ2-1 | - | TRBV27 | TGTGCCAGCAGTTTATCCCCCTCTACAGCCGTAGTATCCTCGAGTGGCGGGTTGTTCTTC | CASSLSPSTAVVSSSGGLFF
TRBD2 | TRBJ2-1 | - | TRBV4-1 | TGCGCCAGCAGCCAAGGCCGGGGGGGGAGCAATGAGCAGTTCTTC | CASSQGRGGSNEQFF
- | TRBJ2-7 | once | TRBV5-6 | TGTGCCAGCAGCGTGGAGGGAAACGAGCAGTACTTC | CASSVEGNEQYF
- | TRBJ2-2 | - | TRBV29-1 | TGCAGCGCCTGGGGGGGGGAGCTGTTTTTT | CSAWGGELFF
- | TRBJ2-1 | - | TRBV7-9 | TGTGCCAGCAGCACGAGCCGGGGATACAATGAGCAGTTCTTC | CASSTSRGYNEQFF
- | TRBJ2-2 | - | TRBV2 | TGTGCCAGGGGTATGGCACAGGCGAACACCGGGGAGCTGTTTTTT | CARGMAQANTGELFF
- | TRBJ1-2 | once | TRBV7-2 | TGTGCCAGCAGCTCCTCGACAGGACTCCTATATGGCTACACCTTC | CASSSSTGLLYGYTF
TRBD2 | TRBJ2-1 | - | TRBV4-1 | TGCGCCAGCAGCCTGGGACTAGCGGGGGGTATCAATGAGCAGTTCTTC | CASSLGLAGGINEQFF
- | TRBJ1-2 | - | TRBV7-9 | TGTGCCAGCAGCTTAGGACCGGCAGGAGCTAACTATGGCTACACCTTC | CASSLGPAGANYGYTF
- | TRBJ2-7 | - | TRBV13 | TGTGCCAGCAGCTTGAGGGGCGAGCAGTACTTC | CASSLRGEQYF
TRBD2 | TRBJ2-7 | few | TRBV5-6 | TGTGCCAGCAGTAATGATTACGTTACTAGCGGGAGGTACGAGCAGTACTTC | CASSNDYVTSGRYEQYF
- | TRBJ2-1 | - | TRBV7-2 | TGTGCCAGCAGCTTCCGCATGGAGCAGTTCTTC | CASSFRMEQFF
- | TRBJ2-1 | - | TRBV30 | TGTGCCTGGAGTGTAATTTACAATGAGCAGTTCTTC | CAWSVIYNEQFF
- | TRBJ2-7 | once | TRBV4-1 | TGCGCCAGCAGCCGGACTGTCTCCTACGAGCAGTACTTC | CASSRTVSYEQYF
- | TRBJ1-5 | once | TRBV7-2 | TGTGCCAGCAGCTTAGGAACAGGAAGATATCAGCCCCAGCATTTT | CASSLGTGRYQPQHF
TRBD1 | TRBJ2-3 | - | TRBV5-8 | TGTGCCAGCAGCTTGGAAGGGGGACAGGCAGTAGATACGCAGTATTTT | CASSLEGGQAVDTQYF
TRBD2 | TRBJ2-1 | - | TRBV7-2 | TGTGCCAGCAGCCCTACTAGCGGAAACAATGAGCAGTTCTTC | CASSPTSGNNEQFF
- | TRBJ2-1 | - | TRBV14 | TGTGCCAGCAGCCAATCAAAGACCAGGGTCCGGGAGCAGTTCTTC | CASSQSKTRVREQFF
- | TRBJ1-1 | - | TRBV10-3 | TGTGCCATCAGTGAGGGCAGGGAGCTCACTGAAGCTTTCTTT | CAISEGRELTEAFF
- | TRBJ2-1 | once | TRBV4-2 | TGTGCCAGCAGCCAATTCGACAATGAGCAGTTCTTC | CASSQFDNEQFF
- | TRBJ2-7 | - | TRBV13 | TGTGCCAGCACCGAACCAGGCAGGCCCTACGAGCAGTACTTC | CASTEPGRPYEQYF
- | TRBJ2-1 | few | TRBV9 | TGTGCCAGCAGCGTATCGGTCGGGCTGCGAACCAATGAGCAGTTCTTC | CASSVSVGLRTNEQFF
TRBD2 | TRBJ2-3 | - | TRBV14 | TGTGCCAGCAGCCCTAGCGGGGGGCCCACAGATACGCAGTATTTT | CASSPSGGPTDTQYF
TRBD2 | TRBJ2-4 | - | TRBV5-1 | TGCGCCAGCAGCCCAGCGGGGGAACCGGACATTCAGTACTTC | CASSPAGEPDIQYF
- | TRBJ2-7 | - | TRBV4-1 | TGCGCCAGCGGACCGGACACCAACTACGAGCAGTACTTC | CASGPDTNYEQYF
- | TRBJ2-2 | - | TRBV7-9 | TGTGCCAGCAGCTTATCTTGGGAGCTGTTTTTT | CASSLSWELFF
TRBD2 | TRBJ2-3 | - | TRBV7-9 | TGTGCCAGCAGCAAACTAGCGGGGGAGTCAGATACGCAGTATTTT | CASSKLAGESDTQYF
TRBD2 | TRBJ2-1 | - | TRBV7-2 | TGTGCCAGCAGCATAGTAGCGGGGGACTACAATGAGCAGTTCTTC | CASSIVAGDYNEQFF
TRBD2 | TRBJ2-1 | - | TRBV13 | TGTGCCAGCAGTCGACTAGCGGGGGGATACAATGAGCAGTTCTTC | CASSRLAGGYNEQFF
- | TRBJ2-1 | - | TRBV7-2 | TGTGCCAGCGGGGGGCCCTACAATGAGCAGTTCTTC | CASGGPYNEQFF
- | TRBJ2-2 | - | TRBV7-2 | TGTGCCAGCAGTACAGCCGGGACCCGAGGGACCGGGGAGCTGTTTTTT | CASSTAGTRGTGELFF
- | TRBJ2-7 | - | TRBV27 | TGTGCCAGCAGTTGGAGGGCAGGGTCCTACGAGCAGTACTTC | CASSWRAGSYEQYF
- | TRBJ2-1 | - | TRBV5-6 | TGTGCCAGCAGCTTGGTGGTTGGACACTCGAGCTCCTACAATGAGCAGTTCTTC | CASSLVVGHSSSYNEQFF
- | TRBJ1-2 | - | TRBV7-9 | TGTGCCAGCAGCTTAGTGGGGCAGGAGAACTATGGCTACACCTTC | CASSLVGQENYGYTF
- | TRBJ2-7 | - | TRBV4-1 | TGCGCCAGCAGCCACTCCAACACCCTAGGGTCCCGCTACGAGCAGTACTTC | CASSHSNTLGSRYEQYF
- | TRBJ1-1 | - | TRBV15 | TGTGCCACCAGCAGAGCTACCAGGGGCGGACGAACATACACTGAAGCTTTCTTT | CATSRATRGGRTYTEAFF
TRBD1 | TRBJ2-7 | once | TRBV2 | TGTGCCAGCAGTGAATCGACGGGACAGGGAGGCCGACGGGGCTACGAGCAGTACTTC | CASSESTGQGGRRGYEQYF
- | TRBJ2-7 | once | TRBV14 | TGTGCCAGCAGCCAAGGGGGCAGTTACTACGAGCAGTACTTC | CASSQGGSYYEQYF